These T cell receptor beta chains were read from a single sample in a study of PD-1 blockade in classical Hodgkin lymphoma. Sequencing used immunoSEQ multiplex PCR; TCRdb keeps in-frame clones, though not all of them. The profile covers 25,000 to 35,000 clones, with around 84% appearing a single time and approximately 0.8% taken by the ten largest. The sequenced sample was CD4+ T cells from blood, obtained before the fourth cycle of nivolumab. Source of these receptors: a human donor with classical Hodgkin lymphoma. The CDR3 runs from the conserved cysteine through the conserved F or W. The D gene is left open where the match is weak. Only some rows state a clone size, as once, few, many or a class for expanded clones.

j_gene | abundance | d_gene | v_gene | CDR3aa | CDR3nt
TRBJ2-1 | NA | TRBD1 | TRBV19 | CASKDPGGEGPNEQFF | TGTGCCAGTAAAGATCCAGGGGGTGAGGGACCAAATGAGCAGTTCTTC
TRBJ2-7 | NA | TRBD1 | TRBV2 | CASSLAGGWDEQYF | TGTGCCAGCAGCTTAGCAGGGGGTTGGGACGAGCAGTACTTC
TRBJ1-1 | NA | NA | TRBV7-3 | CASSLGGPMNTEAFF | TGTGCCAGCAGCTTAGGGGGCCCCATGAACACTGAAGCTTTCTTT
TRBJ1-1 | few | NA | TRBV18 | CASSPPGGRNTEAFF | TGTGCCAGCTCACCACCGGGGGGAAGGAACACTGAAGCTTTCTTT
TRBJ2-1 | NA | TRBD2 | TRBV4-2 | CASSQITSGVDEQFF | TGTGCCAGCAGCCAAATAACTAGCGGGGTTGATGAGCAGTTCTTC
TRBJ2-7 | NA | NA | TRBV2 | CASSVDVHEQYF | TGTGCCAGCAGTGTGGATGTCCACGAGCAGTACTTC
TRBJ1-2 | NA | NA | TRBV6-6 | CASSPAANYGYTF | TGTGCCAGCAGCCCCGCCGCCAACTATGGCTACACCTTC
TRBJ2-7 | NA | TRBD1 | TRBV5-1 | CASSLGDRGYEQYF | TGCGCCAGCAGCTTGGGTGACAGGGGCTACGAGCAGTACTTC
TRBJ2-6 | NA | NA | TRBV19 | CATAPGPSGANVLTF | TGTGCCACCGCTCCAGGCCCCTCTGGGGCCAACGTCCTGACTTTC
TRBJ2-5 | NA | NA | TRBV19 | CASSIVRRGASLLETQYF | TGTGCCAGTAGTATAGTGCGACGGGGGGCCTCGCTTTTAGAGACCCAGTACTTC
TRBJ2-2 | once | NA | TRBV7-6 | CASSFVLRTTHNTGELFF | TGTGCCAGCAGCTTTGTACTCCGGACCACCCATAACACCGGGGAGCTGTTTTTT
TRBJ1-2 | NA | NA | TRBV11-2 | CASSTNRVLHRGYTF | TGTGCCAGCAGTACAAACAGGGTACTTCATCGAGGCTACACCTTC
TRBJ2-7 | once | TRBD1 | TRBV18 | CASSPASRGREQYF | TGTGCCAGCTCACCCGCTAGCAGGGGGCGCGAGCAGTACTTC
TRBJ2-7 | NA | TRBD2 | TRBV7-2 | CASSLGTSGSSYEQYF | TGTGCCAGCAGCTTAGGGACTAGCGGCAGCTCCTACGAGCAGTACTTC
TRBJ2-7 | NA | NA | TRBV30 | CAWTVGPRWQYF | TGTGCCTGGACTGTGGGACCCAGGTGGCAGTACTTC
TRBJ1-1 | NA | TRBD1 | TRBV19 | CASSPWDRGNTEAFF | TGTGCCAGTAGTCCCTGGGACAGGGGCAACACTGAAGCTTTCTTT
TRBJ1-5 | NA | TRBD1 | TRBV18 | CASSPDRLTGRNQPQHF | TGTGCCAGCTCACCCGACCGTTTGACAGGGAGAAATCAGCCCCAGCATTTT
TRBJ2-1 | NA | NA | TRBV10-3 | CAINTGLDNEQFF | TGTGCCATCAATACTGGCCTAGACAATGAGCAGTTCTTC
TRBJ1-1 | NA | NA | TRBV28 | CASSSNSYTEAFF | TGTGCCAGCAGTTCGAACAGCTACACTGAAGCTTTCTTT
TRBJ1-5 | NA | TRBD1 | TRBV7-8 | CASSPRDSRNQPQHF | TGTGCCAGCAGCCCGCGGGACAGCAGAAATCAGCCCCAGCATTTT
TRBJ1-4 | NA | NA | TRBV7-2 | CASSLAVLRGEKLFF | TGTGCCAGCAGCTTAGCTGTCTTAAGGGGGGAAAAACTGTTTTTT
TRBJ1-2 | NA | NA | TRBV6-5 | CASSYDTDRRLYGYTF | TGTGCCAGCAGTTACGATACCGACAGGAGACTCTATGGCTACACCTTC
TRBJ1-2 | few | NA | TRBV30 | CAWSFSANYGYTF | TGTGCCTGGAGTTTCAGTGCCAACTATGGCTACACCTTC
TRBJ2-2 | NA | NA | TRBV14 | CASSQDRWGANTGELFF | TGTGCCAGCAGCCAAGATCGATGGGGGGCCAACACCGGGGAGCTGTTTTTT
TRBJ2-7 | NA | NA | TRBV30 | CAWSVNGAQYF | TGTGCCTGGAGTGTAAACGGGGCCCAGTACTTC
TRBJ1-1 | NA | TRBD1 | TRBV7-2 | CASSPTTGARAEAFF | TGTGCCAGCAGCCCAACGACAGGGGCGAGAGCTGAAGCTTTCTTT
TRBJ1-1 | NA | NA | TRBV11-2 | CASRGAGISASTEAFF | TGTGCCAGCAGGGGAGCAGGGATATCGGCTAGCACTGAAGCTTTCTTT
TRBJ2-1 | NA | TRBD2 | TRBV11-2 | CASRRISGGAGEQFF | TGTGCCAGCAGGAGAATTAGCGGGGGGGCAGGTGAGCAGTTCTTC
TRBJ2-3 | NA | NA | TRBV11-3 | CASSLAASTDTQYF | TGTGCCAGCAGCTTAGCGGCGAGCACAGATACGCAGTATTTT
TRBJ1-1 | NA | NA | TRBV30 | CACETGTNTEAFF | TGTGCCTGCGAAACAGGGACAAACACTGAAGCTTTCTTT
TRBJ1-3 | NA | TRBD1 | TRBV9 | CASSPDRANGNTIYF | TGTGCCAGCAGTCCTGACAGGGCTAATGGAAACACCATATATTTT
TRBJ2-7 | NA | NA | TRBV25-1 | CASRQGYEQYF | TGTGCCAGCAGGCAGGGCTACGAGCAGTACTTC
TRBJ1-4 | once | NA | TRBV4-2 | CASSQEIFEKLFF | TGTGCCAGCAGCCAAGAGATTTTTGAAAAACTGTTTTTT
TRBJ2-7 | NA | TRBD2 | TRBV18 | CASSPALAGGREQYF | TGTGCCAGCTCACCAGCACTAGCGGGGGGGCGCGAGCAGTACTTC
TRBJ2-4 | NA | NA | TRBV5-1 | CASSLGGSSRDIQYF | TGCGCCAGCAGCCTAGGGGGAAGTAGCAGGGACATTCAGTACTTC
TRBJ1-1 | NA | TRBD1 | TRBV5-1 | CASSLVMDRGPEAFF | TGCGCCAGCAGCTTGGTTATGGACAGGGGGCCTGAAGCTTTCTTT
TRBJ2-1 | NA | NA | TRBV5-1 | CASKPGLIFSSYNEQFF | TGCGCCAGCAAACCGGGACTTATCTTCAGCTCCTACAATGAGCAGTTCTTC
TRBJ2-5 | NA | TRBD1 | TRBV5-6 | CASSVGDRPDTQYF | TGTGCCAGCAGCGTAGGGGACAGGCCCGACACCCAGTACTTC
TRBJ2-2 | NA | NA | TRBV19 | CASSNDRGGELFF | TGTGCCAGTAGTAACGATCGGGGCGGGGAGCTGTTTTTT
TRBJ2-1 | NA | TRBD1 | TRBV9 | CASSVGGGQGVGEQFF | TGTGCCAGCAGCGTAGGAGGGGGACAGGGAGTAGGTGAGCAGTTCTTC
TRBJ1-5 | NA | NA | TRBV29-1 | CSVGSFNSNQPQHF | TGCAGCGTTGGATCTTTCAATAGCAATCAGCCCCAGCATTTT
TRBJ2-1 | NA | TRBD1 | TRBV10-3 | CAISLTGADEQFF | TGTGCCATCAGCCTGACAGGGGCGGATGAGCAGTTCTTC
TRBJ2-3 | NA | TRBD2 | TRBV30 | CAWSSTRTSGGPSTDTQYF | TGTGCCTGGAGCTCTACTCGGACTAGCGGGGGGCCTAGCACAGATACGCAGTATTTT
TRBJ2-5 | NA | TRBD1 | TRBV5-6 | CASSTTGVGGEETQYF | TGTGCCAGCAGTACGACAGGGGTCGGTGGTGAAGAGACCCAGTACTTC
TRBJ2-3 | NA | TRBD1 | TRBV5-1 | CASSSRTGRTDTQYF | TGCGCCAGCAGCAGCCGGACAGGACGGACAGATACGCAGTATTTT
TRBJ2-2 | once | NA | TRBV30 | CAFHFEVGTGELFF | TGTGCCTTCCACTTTGAGGTGGGCACCGGGGAGCTGTTTTTT
TRBJ1-5 | NA | TRBD1 | TRBV27 | CASSPTGGLYSNQPQHF | TGTGCCAGCAGTCCCACAGGGGGCCTCTATAGCAATCAGCCCCAGCATTTT
TRBJ2-7 | NA | TRBD2 | TRBV11-2 | CASSGGGSSTYEQYF | TGTGCCAGCAGCGGGGGGGGGAGCTCGACCTACGAGCAGTACTTC
TRBJ2-7 | once | NA | TRBV30 | CAWSEGYEQYF | TGTGCCTGGAGTGAAGGTTACGAGCAGTACTTC
TRBJ2-1 | NA | NA | TRBV7-2 | CASSLVDEQFF | TGTGCCAGCAGCTTAGTAGATGAGCAGTTCTTC
TRBJ1-1 | NA | NA | TRBV11-2 | CASRGGRILGNTEAFF | TGCGCCTCACGCGGGGGCAGGATATTAGGGAACACTGAAGCTTTCTTT
TRBJ2-7 | NA | NA | TRBV6-5 | CASSPILRGAYEQYF | TGTGCCAGCAGCCCCATCCTCCGCGGGGCTTACGAGCAGTACTTC
TRBJ2-3 | NA | NA | TRBV12-5 | CASGLVPLPGTTDTQYF | TGTGCTAGTGGTTTGGTCCCATTACCGGGGACCACAGATACGCAGTATTTT